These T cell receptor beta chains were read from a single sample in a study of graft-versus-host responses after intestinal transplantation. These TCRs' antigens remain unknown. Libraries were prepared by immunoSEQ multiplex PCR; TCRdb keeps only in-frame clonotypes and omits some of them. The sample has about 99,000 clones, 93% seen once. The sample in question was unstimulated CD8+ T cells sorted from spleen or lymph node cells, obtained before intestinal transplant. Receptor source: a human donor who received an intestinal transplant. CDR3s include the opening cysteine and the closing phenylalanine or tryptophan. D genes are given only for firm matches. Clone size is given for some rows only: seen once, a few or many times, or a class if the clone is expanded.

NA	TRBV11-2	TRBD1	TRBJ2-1	CASSLIGGDRNEQFF	TGTGCCAGCAGCTTAATAGGGGGCGATCGTAATGAGCAGTTCTTC
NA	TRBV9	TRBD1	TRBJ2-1	CASSVTGTVTYNEQFF	TGTGCCAGCAGCGTAACCGGGACAGTGACATACAATGAGCAGTTCTTC
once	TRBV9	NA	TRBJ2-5	CASSVEGTQETQYF	TGTGCCAGCAGCGTAGAGGGAACCCAAGAGACCCAGTACTTC
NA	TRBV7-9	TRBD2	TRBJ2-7	CASRRAGDSYEQYF	TGTGCCAGCAGGCGAGCGGGGGACTCCTACGAGCAGTACTTC
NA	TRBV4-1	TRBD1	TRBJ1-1	CASSQDRQGRGNTEAFF	TGCGCCAGCAGCCAAGATAGACAGGGGCGGGGGAACACTGAAGCTTTCTTT
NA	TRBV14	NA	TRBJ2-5	CASSHRGRGEETQYF	TGTGCCAGCAGCCATCGAGGCAGGGGAGAAGAGACCCAGTACTTC
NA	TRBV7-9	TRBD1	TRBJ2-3	CASSQVTGGADTQYF	TGTGCCAGCAGCCAAGTGACAGGGGGCGCAGATACGCAGTATTTT
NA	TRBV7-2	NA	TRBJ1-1	CASSFTGFTEAFF	TGTGCCAGCAGCTTTACAGGGTTCACTGAAGCTTTCTTT
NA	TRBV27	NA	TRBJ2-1	CASSLGQNNEQFF	TGTGCCAGCAGTTTAGGGCAGAACAATGAGCAGTTCTTC
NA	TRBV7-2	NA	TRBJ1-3	CASSVGNTIYF	TGTGCCAGCAGCGTAGGAAACACCATATATTTT
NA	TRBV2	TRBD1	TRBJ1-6	CASRINRGQGRSPLHF	TGTGCCAGCAGGATAAATAGGGGACAGGGGCGCTCACCCCTCCACTTT
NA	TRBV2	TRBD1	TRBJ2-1	CASSKSGTALNNEQFF	TGTGCCAGCAGCAAGAGTGGGACAGCTCTTAACAATGAGCAGTTCTTC
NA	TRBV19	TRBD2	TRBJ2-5	CASSITSGGTQETQYF	TGTGCCAGTAGTATCACTAGCGGGGGTACACAAGAGACCCAGTACTTC
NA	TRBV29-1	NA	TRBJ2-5	CSVAAAGGTEETQYF	TGCAGCGTTGCGGCTGCCGGCGGGACAGAAGAGACCCAGTACTTC
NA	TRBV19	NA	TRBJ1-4	CATSLGATNEKLFF	TGTGCCACCTCATTGGGGGCAACTAATGAAAAACTGTTTTTT
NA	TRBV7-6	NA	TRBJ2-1	CASSLADYNEQFF	TGTGCCAGCAGCTTAGCAGACTACAATGAGCAGTTCTTC
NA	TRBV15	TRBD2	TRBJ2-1	CATSGLAGGLVYNEQFF	TGTGCCACCTCCGGACTAGCGGGGGGGCTAGTCTACAATGAGCAGTTCTTC
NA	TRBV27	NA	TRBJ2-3	CASSTGSTDTQYF	TGTGCCAGCAGTACGGGAAGCACAGATACGCAGTATTTT
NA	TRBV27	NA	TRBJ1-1	CASSLTAGHMNTEAFF	TGTGCCAGCAGTTTAACCGCGGGGCACATGAACACTGAAGCTTTCTTT
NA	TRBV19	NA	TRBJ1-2	CASSIYTQDYGYTF	TGTGCCAGTAGTATATACACCCAGGACTATGGCTACACCTTC
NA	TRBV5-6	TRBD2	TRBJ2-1	CASSLAGLPNEQFF	TGTGCCAGCAGCTTGGCGGGACTACCCAATGAGCAGTTCTTC
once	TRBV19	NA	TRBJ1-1	CAASQGNTEAFF	TGTGCCGCCTCACAGGGGAACACTGAAGCTTTCTTT
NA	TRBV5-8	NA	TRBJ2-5	CASSLSVWGADEETQYF	TGTGCCAGCAGCTTGAGTGTCTGGGGGGCCGACGAGGAGACCCAGTACTTC
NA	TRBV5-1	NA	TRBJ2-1	CASDLGGFDIHNEQFF	TGCGCCAGCGACCTGGGGGGTTTTGATATCCACAATGAGCAGTTCTTC
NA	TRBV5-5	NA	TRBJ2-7	CASSLIVIPYEQYF	TGTGCCAGCAGCTTGATAGTTATTCCCTACGAGCAGTACTTC
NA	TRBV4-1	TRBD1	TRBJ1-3	CASSQPGQGRNTIYF	TGCGCCAGCAGCCAACCGGGACAGGGGAGAAACACCATATATTTT
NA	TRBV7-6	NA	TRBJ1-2	CASSLDVGGYGYTF	TGTGCCAGCAGCTTAGACGTGGGGGGTTATGGCTACACCTTC
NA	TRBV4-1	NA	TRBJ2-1	CASSQVRDPTYNEQFF	TGCGCCAGCAGCCAAGTAAGGGACCCAACCTACAATGAGCAGTTCTTC
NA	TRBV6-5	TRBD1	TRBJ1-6	CAVKDRDYLNSPLHF	TGTGCCGTCAAGGACAGGGATTATTTGAATTCACCCCTCCACTTT
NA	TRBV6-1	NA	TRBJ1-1	CASSEAGLSGDTEAFF	TGTGCCAGCAGTGAAGCGGGACTCTCAGGGGACACTGAAGCTTTCTTT
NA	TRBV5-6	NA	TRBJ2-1	CASSLQRLGSYNEQFF	TGTGCCAGCAGCTTGCAGAGATTAGGCTCCTACAATGAGCAGTTCTTC
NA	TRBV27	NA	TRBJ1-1	CASSGEVNTEAFF	TGTGCCAGCAGCGGGGAAGTGAACACTGAAGCTTTCTTT
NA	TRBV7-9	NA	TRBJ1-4	CASSPIWEKLFF	TGTGCCAGCAGCCCCATTTGGGAAAAACTGTTTTTT
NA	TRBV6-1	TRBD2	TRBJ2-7	CASGGGGADSYEQYF	TGTGCCAGCGGTGGCGGGGGGGCCGACTCCTACGAGCAGTACTTC
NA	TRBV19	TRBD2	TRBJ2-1	CASNTKGLAGGAGNEQFF	TGTGCCAGTAACACAAAGGGACTAGCGGGGGGGGCAGGGAATGAGCAGTTCTTC
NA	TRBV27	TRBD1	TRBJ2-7	CASRTGGLYEQYF	TGTGCCAGTCGGACAGGGGGCTTGTACGAGCAGTACTTC
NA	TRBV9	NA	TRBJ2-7	CASSVSTSGYEQYF	TGTGCCAGCAGCGTAAGCACAAGTGGATACGAGCAGTACTTC
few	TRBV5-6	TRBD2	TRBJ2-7	CASSQGGPYEQYF	TGTGCCAGCAGCCAGGGAGGGCCCTACGAGCAGTACTTC
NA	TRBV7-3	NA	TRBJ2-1	CASSLMGGTYNEQFF	TGTGCCAGCAGCTTAATGGGGGGTACCTACAATGAGCAGTTCTTC
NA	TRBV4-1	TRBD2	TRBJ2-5	CASSQGFGGGRETQYF	TGCGCCAGCAGCCAAGGGTTTGGCGGGGGGCGAGAGACCCAGTACTTC
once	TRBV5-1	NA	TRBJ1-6	CASSLHGQTESYNSPLHF	TGCGCCAGCAGCCTACATGGACAGACAGAGTCCTATAATTCACCCCTCCACTTT
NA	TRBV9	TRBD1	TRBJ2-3	CASSGGQGVGDTQYF	TGTGCCAGCAGCGGTGGACAGGGGGTCGGAGATACGCAGTATTTT
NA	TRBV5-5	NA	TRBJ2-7	CASSSHYEQYF	TGTGCCAGCAGCTCGCACTACGAGCAGTACTTC
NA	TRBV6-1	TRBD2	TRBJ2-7	CASIRGGSYEQYF	TGTGCCAGCATCCGGGGGGGATCCTACGAGCAGTACTTC
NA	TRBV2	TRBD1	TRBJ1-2	CASSDDRGISKGYGYTF	TGTGCCAGCAGTGATGACAGGGGAATTAGTAAAGGTTATGGCTACACCTTC
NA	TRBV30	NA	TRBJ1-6	CAWSPATNSPLHF	TGTGCCTGGAGTCCCGCAACCAATTCACCCCTCCACTTT